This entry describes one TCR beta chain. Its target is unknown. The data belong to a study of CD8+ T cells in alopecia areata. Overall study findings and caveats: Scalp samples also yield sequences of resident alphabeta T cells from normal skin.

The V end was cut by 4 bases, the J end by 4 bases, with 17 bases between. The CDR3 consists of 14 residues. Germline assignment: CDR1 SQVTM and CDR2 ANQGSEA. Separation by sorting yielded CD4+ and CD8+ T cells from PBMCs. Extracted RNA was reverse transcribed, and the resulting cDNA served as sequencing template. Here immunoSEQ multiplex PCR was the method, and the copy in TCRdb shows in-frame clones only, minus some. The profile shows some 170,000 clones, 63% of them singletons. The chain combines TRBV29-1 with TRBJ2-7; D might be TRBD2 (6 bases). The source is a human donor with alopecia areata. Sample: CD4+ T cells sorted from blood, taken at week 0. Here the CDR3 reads CSVVGRGSLYEQYF. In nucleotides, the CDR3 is TGCAGCGTTGTGGGTCGGGGGTCCCTGTACGAGCAGTACTTC.